Below are 14 T cell receptor beta chains sequenced from a single sample in a study of T cell repertoires in cytomegalovirus infection. TCRdb reprocessed the reads with MiXCR, giving one entry per CDR3 protein. The repertoire holds approximately 700,000 distinct CDR3 sequences, with 35% as singletons. The material sequenced was PBMCs. These receptors were taken from a human donor in good health (CMV status not recorded). Some clones in this sample may be carry-over from other donors' samples.

The chain couples TRBV6-2 or TRBV6-3 to TRBJ2-7; D not certain. Germline assignment: CDR1 MNHEY and CDR2 SVGEGT. The V end was cut by 2 bases, the J end by 6 bases, with 14 bases between. The CDR3 has 14 amino acids. The CDR3 protein is CASSYPTRVGEQYF. In nucleotides, the CDR3 is TGTGCCAGCAGTTACCCTACCCGGGTCGGCGAGCAGTACTTC.

This clonotype has a handful of counts. The V call is TRBV5-6, the J call TRBJ1-2, with D perhaps matching TRBD1 (5 bases). Trimming left V 3 bases short and J 2 bases short, with 14 bases between. Germline V gene lookup returns CDR1 SGHDT and CDR2 YYEEEE. This CDR3 has 15 residues. CDR3 amino acids: CASSSVEEGNYGYTF. The CDR3 DNA follows: TGTGCCAGCAGCTCGGTCGAGGAGGGGAACTATGGCTACACCTTC. Drawing the rest from reference TRBV5-6 and TRBJ1-2, the complete variable domain is DAGVTQSPTHLIKTRGQQVTLRCSPKSGHDTVSWYQQALGQGPQFIFQYYEEEERQRGNFPDRFSGHQFPNYSSELNVNALLLGDSALYLCASSSVEEGNYGYTFGSGTRLTVV.

The J gene is TRBJ1-2, the V gene TRBV7-2; D unclear. CDR1 is SGHTA, CDR2 FQGNSA, per germline. With 5 bases removed from V and 5 bases from J, the gap between germline ends came to 12 bases. The length of the CDR3 is 13 residues. CDR3 bases: TGTGCCAGCAGCACAGATGCGGGGTATGGCTACACCTTC. Translating gives CASSTDAGYGYTF. The full variable domain, in which reference TRBV7-2 and TRBJ1-2 provide the parts outside the CDR3, is GAGVSQSPSNKVTEKGKDVELRCDPISGHTALYWYRQSLGQGLEFLIYFQGNSAPDKSGLPSDRFSAERTGGSVSTLTIQRTQQEDSAVYLCASSTDAGYGYTFGSGTRLTVV.

This clonotype came up a few times. The CDR3 DNA follows: TGTGCCAGCAGCACTAGCCCGGGGAGGGAGACCCAGTACTTC. Amino acid sequence: CASSTSPGRETQYF. The V call is TRBV9, the J call TRBJ2-5; perhaps TRBD2 as D (6 bases). Germline-derived CDR1 and CDR2 are SGDLS and YYNGEE. CDR3 size: 14 residues. Trimming took 4 bases from V and 5 from J, leaving 15 bases between them.

This CDR3 reads CASSPLLTGAGTGELFF. CDR3 nucleotide sequence: TGTGCCAGCAGTCCCTTACTGACTGGGGCGGGCACCGGGGAGCTGTTTTTT. This chain uses TRBV28 with TRBJ2-2; D possibly uses TRBD1 or TRBD2 (5 bases each). The germline V gene encodes CDR1 MDHEN and CDR2 SYDVKM. Trimming left V 5 bases short and J 4 bases short, with 20 bases between. There are 17 residues in the CDR3.

The rearrangement joins TRBV12-3 or TRBV12-4 to TRBJ1-4; D gene ambiguous. Trimming pared 3 bases from V and 8 bases from J, leaving 10 bases between. The CDR3 is made up of 13 amino acids. CDR3 DNA: TGTGCCAGCAGTTTGACCCCGAGCGAAAAACTGTTTTTT. Translation: CASSLTPSEKLFF.

This clonotype has at least ten counts. V is TRBV29-1 and J is TRBJ2-4; TRBD2 matches 8 bases. V dropped 4 bases and J dropped 4; count of bases not matched to a gene: 21. This CDR3 region has 19 residues. Per germline, CDR1 SQVTM and CDR2 ANQGSEA. CDR3 in DNA: TGCAGCGTTGGGGGACTAGTTCTTCCCAACCGGCAAGAGAAAAACATTCAGTACTTC. It yields the protein CSVGGLVLPNRQEKNIQYF.

The table lists this clonotype with a count of one. The rearrangement joins TRBV20-1 to TRBJ2-2; possibly TRBD2 for D (5 bases). The CDR3 has 14 residues. From germline, CDR1 is DFQATT and CDR2 SNEGSKA (reference sequence). Trimming took off 6 bases at V and 2 bases at J, with 13 bases between the two ends. This chain's CDR3 is CSARRTFNTGELFF. The DNA for the CDR3 is TGCAGTGCCCGAAGGACTTTTAACACCGGGGAGCTGTTTTTT.

This clonotype was counted only a few times. The V call is TRBV6-1, the J call TRBJ2-3; 10 bases are shared with TRBD1. J was trimmed by 10 bases and V by 3 bases; bases with no gene match: 7. Germline V CDR1 and CDR2: MNHNS, SASEGT. The CDR3 totals 14 residues. As DNA, the CDR3 is TGTGCCAGCAGTGAGATGGGACAGGGGATAGCGCAGTATTTT. Encoded protein: CASSEMGQGIAQYF.

In this sample, this clonotype turned up a few times. This chain links TRBV27 with TRBJ2-4, with D perhaps TRBD2 (6 bases). Germline V gives CDR1 MNHEY, CDR2 SMNVEV (reference sequence). The CDR3 runs 11 residues. V shed 8 bases and J shed 9 bases, with 11 bases lying between them. The CDR3 is CASGQGGIQYF. The CDR3 DNA sequence: TGTGCCAGCGGGCAGGGAGGCATTCAGTACTTC.

This clonotype appeared a few times. The chain is built from TRBV20-1 and TRBJ1-1; 8 nucleotides match TRBD1. There are 15 residues in the CDR3. V gave up 6 bases and J gave up 3 bases; unmatched junction bases: 12. Germline-derived CDR1 and CDR2 are DFQATT and SNEGSKA (reference sequence). The CDR3 is CSAPQGGRKDTEAFF. The DNA for the CDR3 is TGCAGTGCCCCACAGGGGGGACGAAAGGACACTGAAGCTTTCTTT.

This sequence joins TRBV6-1 and TRBJ1-1; possible D gene TRBD1, 6 bases. Trimming shortened V by 8 bases and J by 1 base, and 11 bases separated the two germline ends. CDR1 and CDR2 from the germline V gene are MNHNS and SASEGT. This CDR3 is 13 amino acids long. The CDR3 protein is CASGGATNTEAFF. The CDR3 coding sequence is TGTGCCAGCGGGGGGGCGACGAACACTGAAGCTTTCTTT.

This clonotype showed up just a few times. V usage is TRBV11-2 and J usage is TRBJ2-2, with TRBD1 matching over 7 bases. With 2 bases clipped from V and 3 bases from J, the junction kept 9 bases outside the gene matches. The CDR3 covers 17 residues. The germline CDR1 and CDR2 sequences are SGHAT and FQNNGV. CDR3 nucleotide sequence: TGTGCCAGCAGCTTATTGGCCGGACAGGTCTACACCGGGGAGCTGTTTTTT. It specifies CASSLLAGQVYTGELFF.

A few counts support this clonotype. The rearrangement links TRBV7-6 to TRBJ1-1; D not resolved. The CDR3 sequence is 12 residues long. Per germline, CDR1 SGHVS and CDR2 FNYEAQ. V lost 5 bases and J lost 7, with 11 bases in between. The CDR3 loop is CASSPRESEAFF. The CDR3 nucleotides read TGTGCCAGCAGCCCGAGGGAGAGTGAAGCTTTCTTT.